The present T cell receptor (beta chain) was sequenced within a study of T-cell reconstitution after alpha-beta-depleted transplantation in children. Broader study findings: After transplant, high TCRbeta diversity at day 60 in some patients arose from surviving recipient T cells and thymic progenitors. Expanded graft clones numbering several hundred reportedly gave rise to alpha-beta T cells about two months after transplant. By one year post-transplant, T-cell counts and diversity largely arose from T cells that were newly produced.

Unique molecular identifiers were incorporated when the TCRbeta library was constructed. One entry per CDR3 protein results from TCRdb running MiXCR on the PCR reads. Of about 150,000 distinct CDR3 sequences detected, roughly 9% appear once; the ten largest clones hold over 15%. This CDR3 spans 13 amino acids. Germline loops: CDR1 SGHAT, CDR2 FQNNGV. Trimming took 5 bases from V and 2 from J, leaving 8 bases between them. Concerning this clonotype itself: Its cognate antigen is unknown. Lacking the conserved final phenylalanine or tryptophan, this CDR3 likely reflects a read error.

This sequence originates from a female patient aged 2-15 years who had a stem cell transplant for congenital amegakaryocytic thrombocytopenia, so the T cells may come from the graft donor. Material: PBMCs, mostly from graft donor cells, obtained 180 days after TCRalphabeta/CD19-depleted stem cell transplant. The chain combines TRBV11-2 with TRBJ2-3; D gene ambiguous. The CDR3 loop reads CASSVLLTDTQYL. As DNA, the CDR3 is TGTGCCAGCAGCGTACTGCTCACAGATACGCAGTATTTG.